The rows below give T cell receptor beta chains drawn from one sample of a study of T cell responses to AZD1222 COVID-19 vaccine. Profiling relied on immunoSEQ multiplex PCR, and the TCRdb table lists in-frame clones only, not all of them. The sample includes about 120,000 clones, approximately 92% seen only once; the top ten take under 9%. Sequenced material: peripheral blood, taken 28 days after the second AZD1222 dose. Every receptor here comes from an adult who received the AZD1222 COVID-19 vaccine. Both conserved end residues are part of each CDR3. Each record gives: CDR3 protein, CDR3 DNA, clone size, V gene, D gene, J gene. The D gene is left open where the match is weak. Clone size is stated in some rows and not others, as once, few, many or a class when expanded.

CDR3aa: CSVGGRGGGNEQFF
CDR3nt: TGCAGCGTTGGGGGCAGGGGAGGAGGCAATGAGCAGTTCTTC
abundance: .
v_gene: TRBV29-1
d_gene: .
j_gene: TRBJ2-1

CDR3aa: CASSLSGTVYSHSGANVLTF
CDR3nt: TGTGCCAGCAGTTTATCCGGGACAGTTTATAGCCACTCTGGGGCCAACGTCCTGACTTTC
abundance: .
v_gene: TRBV28
d_gene: TRBD1
j_gene: TRBJ2-6

CDR3aa: CSGTGFDEQFF
CDR3nt: TGTTCCGGGACAGGGTTCGATGAGCAGTTCTTC
abundance: .
v_gene: TRBV2
d_gene: TRBD1
j_gene: TRBJ2-1

CDR3aa: CASGQGGFELFF
CDR3nt: TGTGCCAGTGGACAGGGAGGATTCGAACTGTTTTTT
abundance: .
v_gene: TRBV28
d_gene: TRBD1
j_gene: TRBJ1-4

CDR3aa: CASSFPSGTPISSYNEQFF
CDR3nt: TGTGCCAGCAGCTTTCCTAGCGGGACGCCTATAAGCTCCTACAATGAGCAGTTCTTC
abundance: .
v_gene: TRBV7-2
d_gene: TRBD2
j_gene: TRBJ2-1

CDR3aa: CASSDSSGSYNEQFF
CDR3nt: TGTGCCAGCAGTGACTCTAGCGGCTCCTACAATGAGCAGTTCTTC
abundance: few
v_gene: TRBV6-4
d_gene: .
j_gene: TRBJ2-1

CDR3aa: CASSYSAGDGYTF
CDR3nt: TGTGCCAGCAGTTACTCAGCGGGGGATGGCTACACCTTC
abundance: .
v_gene: TRBV6-2/TRBV6-3
d_gene: .
j_gene: TRBJ1-2

CDR3aa: CASSQANRGLSEQFF
CDR3nt: TGTGCCAGCAGCCAAGCGAACAGGGGCCTGAGTGAGCAGTTCTTC
abundance: .
v_gene: TRBV3-1/TRBV3-2
d_gene: TRBD1
j_gene: TRBJ2-1

CDR3aa: CASSFGETGEQYF
CDR3nt: TGCGCCAGCAGCTTTGGGGAAACGGGCGAGCAGTACTTC
abundance: .
v_gene: TRBV5-1
d_gene: .
j_gene: TRBJ2-7

CDR3aa: CSARDTLEQYF
CDR3nt: TGCAGTGCTAGAGATACCCTCGAGCAGTACTTC
abundance: .
v_gene: TRBV20-1
d_gene: .
j_gene: TRBJ2-7

CDR3aa: CASSLASGGYHNEQFF
CDR3nt: TGTGCCAGCAGTTTAGCTAGCGGGGGCTACCACAATGAGCAGTTCTTC
abundance: .
v_gene: TRBV28
d_gene: TRBD2
j_gene: TRBJ2-1

CDR3aa: CASKLGYIGQNQPQHF
CDR3nt: TGTGCCAGCAAGTTGGGGTACATAGGCCAAAATCAGCCCCAGCATTTT
abundance: .
v_gene: TRBV2
d_gene: .
j_gene: TRBJ1-5

CDR3aa: CASSLDPAGPYEQYF
CDR3nt: TGTGCCAGCAGCTTGGACCCCGCAGGGCCCTACGAGCAGTACTTC
abundance: .
v_gene: TRBV5-6
d_gene: .
j_gene: TRBJ2-7

CDR3aa: CASSYGQRTYGYTF
CDR3nt: TGTGCCAGCAGCTACGGACAGCGAACCTATGGCTACACCTTC
abundance: .
v_gene: TRBV9
d_gene: .
j_gene: TRBJ1-2

CDR3aa: CAGQGINTEAFF
CDR3nt: TGTGCCGGACAGGGGATCAACACTGAAGCTTTCTTT
abundance: .
v_gene: TRBV28
d_gene: TRBD1
j_gene: TRBJ1-1

CDR3aa: CATSDPRGATNEKLFF
CDR3nt: TGTGCCACCAGTGATCCCCGAGGGGCAACTAATGAAAAACTGTTTTTT
abundance: .
v_gene: TRBV24-1
d_gene: .
j_gene: TRBJ1-4

CDR3aa: CASSLAGSGRNTIYF
CDR3nt: TGTGCCAGCAGTTTAGCAGGCTCGGGTCGAAACACCATATATTTT
abundance: .
v_gene: TRBV28
d_gene: .
j_gene: TRBJ1-3

CDR3aa: CASSTPRDSPYNEQFF
CDR3nt: TGTGCCAGTAGTACGCCCCGGGACAGCCCCTACAATGAGCAGTTCTTC
abundance: .
v_gene: TRBV19
d_gene: TRBD1
j_gene: TRBJ2-1

CDR3aa: CASSSGLDNEQFF
CDR3nt: TGTGCCAGCAGCTCAGGGTTGGACAATGAGCAGTTCTTC
abundance: .
v_gene: TRBV6-5
d_gene: .
j_gene: TRBJ2-1

CDR3aa: CASSLQGAYNEQFF
CDR3nt: TGTGCCAGCAGCCTACAGGGGGCCTACAATGAGCAGTTCTTC
abundance: .
v_gene: TRBV6-5
d_gene: TRBD1
j_gene: TRBJ2-1

CDR3aa: CASSFYPGELFF
CDR3nt: TGCGCCAGCAGCTTTTACCCCGGGGAGCTGTTTTTT
abundance: .
v_gene: TRBV5-1
d_gene: .
j_gene: TRBJ2-2

CDR3aa: CASSPRHRSGNTIYF
CDR3nt: TGTGCCAGCAGTCCTCGACATCGCTCTGGAAACACCATATATTTT
abundance: .
v_gene: TRBV6-5
d_gene: .
j_gene: TRBJ1-3

CDR3aa: CASSSRQGTNTEAFF
CDR3nt: TGTGCCAGCAGCTCACGACAGGGGACGAACACTGAAGCTTTCTTT
abundance: .
v_gene: TRBV11-2
d_gene: TRBD1
j_gene: TRBJ1-1

CDR3aa: CASSLADNQPQHF
CDR3nt: TGTGCCAGCAGTTTGGCAGACAATCAGCCCCAGCATTTT
abundance: .
v_gene: TRBV12-3/TRBV12-4
d_gene: .
j_gene: TRBJ1-5

CDR3aa: CASSLDRGSNPGNTF
CDR3nt: TGTGCCAGCAGTCTTGACAGGGGTAGTAACCCCGGTAACACCTTC
abundance: .
v_gene: TRBV6-6
d_gene: TRBD1
j_gene: TRBJ1-2

CDR3aa: CATCRQGKNTEAFF
CDR3nt: TGTGCCACGTGTCGACAGGGGAAGAACACTGAAGCTTTCTTT
abundance: .
v_gene: TRBV6-5
d_gene: TRBD1
j_gene: TRBJ1-1

CDR3aa: CASRDHRDKAFFF
CDR3nt: TGTGCCAGTAGAGATCACCGGGACAAGGCATTTTTCTTT
abundance: few
v_gene: TRBV19
d_gene: .
j_gene: TRBJ1-1

CDR3aa: CASSTPRDGNYEQYF
CDR3nt: TGTGCCAGTAGTACGCCCCGGGACGGTAACTATGAGCAGTACTTC
abundance: .
v_gene: TRBV19
d_gene: .
j_gene: TRBJ2-7

CDR3aa: CASSQELAGGRSKTQYF
CDR3nt: TGTGCCAGCAGCCAAGAACTAGCGGGGGGGCGGTCGAAAACCCAGTACTTC
abundance: .
v_gene: TRBV3-1/TRBV3-2
d_gene: TRBD2
j_gene: TRBJ2-5

CDR3aa: CASSLLAGGAQNTEAFF
CDR3nt: TGTGCCAGCAGTTTATTAGCGGGGGGGGCACAGAACACTGAAGCTTTCTTT
abundance: once
v_gene: TRBV28
d_gene: .
j_gene: TRBJ1-1

CDR3aa: CASSPGLAGGATRGETQYF
CDR3nt: TGCGCCAGCAGCCCGGGACTAGCGGGGGGGGCAACAAGAGGAGAGACCCAGTACTTC
abundance: .
v_gene: TRBV5-1
d_gene: TRBD2
j_gene: TRBJ2-5

CDR3aa: CASSSWDSSYEQYF
CDR3nt: TGTGCCAGCAGCTCTTGGGACAGTTCCTACGAGCAGTACTTC
abundance: .
v_gene: TRBV13
d_gene: TRBD1
j_gene: TRBJ2-7

CDR3aa: CASSTSVMDSPLHF
CDR3nt: TGTGCCAGCAGTACCAGTGTTATGGATTCACCCCTCCACTTT
abundance: .
v_gene: TRBV28
d_gene: .
j_gene: TRBJ1-6

CDR3aa: CATSGDSEGYTF
CDR3nt: TGTGCCACCAGTGGGGACAGTGAGGGCTACACCTTC
abundance: .
v_gene: TRBV24-1
d_gene: TRBD1
j_gene: TRBJ1-2

CDR3aa: CASSAGLAGGGETQYF
CDR3nt: TGTGCCAGCAGCGCCGGACTAGCGGGAGGGGGGGAGACCCAGTACTTC
abundance: .
v_gene: TRBV11-3
d_gene: TRBD2
j_gene: TRBJ2-5

CDR3aa: CASSPEIGGGFNEQFF
CDR3nt: TGCGCCAGCAGCCCCGAAATTGGCGGGGGCTTCAATGAGCAGTTCTTC
abundance: .
v_gene: TRBV5-1
d_gene: .
j_gene: TRBJ2-1

CDR3aa: CASSPPLRSSGNTIYF
CDR3nt: TGTGCCAGCTCACCACCTCTGAGGAGCTCTGGAAACACCATATATTTT
abundance: .
v_gene: TRBV18
d_gene: .
j_gene: TRBJ1-3

CDR3aa: CASTWYSNQPQHF
CDR3nt: TGTGCCAGCACCTGGTATAGCAATCAGCCCCAGCATTTT
abundance: .
v_gene: TRBV28
d_gene: .
j_gene: TRBJ1-5

CDR3aa: CASSKYRGKNSPLHF
CDR3nt: TGTGCCAGCAGTAAATACAGGGGTAAGAATTCACCCCTCCACTTT
abundance: .
v_gene: TRBV14
d_gene: TRBD1
j_gene: TRBJ1-6

CDR3aa: CASSRGQGGGELFF
CDR3nt: TGTGCCAGCAGTAGAGGACAGGGAGGCGGGGAGCTGTTTTTT
abundance: .
v_gene: TRBV11-3
d_gene: TRBD1
j_gene: TRBJ2-2

CDR3aa: CASSLGRGRGGNTIYF
CDR3nt: TGTGCCAGCAGCTTGGGGAGGGGCAGGGGAGGAAACACCATATATTTT
abundance: .
v_gene: TRBV5-4
d_gene: .
j_gene: TRBJ1-3

CDR3aa: CASSYSDQRGTEAFF
CDR3nt: TGTGCCAGCAGTTACTCTGATCAGAGGGGAACTGAAGCTTTCTTT
abundance: .
v_gene: TRBV6-5
d_gene: .
j_gene: TRBJ1-1

CDR3aa: CASTLGLGSYNEQFF
CDR3nt: TGTGCCAGTACCTTGGGATTAGGGTCCTACAATGAGCAGTTCTTC
abundance: .
v_gene: TRBV19
d_gene: .
j_gene: TRBJ2-1

CDR3aa: CASSGTGGWDRTEAFF
CDR3nt: TGTGCCAGCAGTGGGACAGGGGGCTGGGATAGGACTGAAGCTTTCTTT
abundance: .
v_gene: TRBV6-6
d_gene: TRBD1
j_gene: TRBJ1-1

CDR3aa: CASSLATPSNNSPLHF
CDR3nt: TGCGCCAGCAGCTTGGCAACACCCTCGAATAATTCACCCCTCCACTTT
abundance: .
v_gene: TRBV5-1
d_gene: .
j_gene: TRBJ1-6

CDR3aa: CASSGRDRGNEKLFF
CDR3nt: TGTGCCAGCAGCGGCCGGGACAGGGGAAATGAAAAACTGTTTTTT
abundance: .
v_gene: TRBV5-8
d_gene: TRBD1
j_gene: TRBJ1-4

CDR3aa: CASSSGQVSGNTIYF
CDR3nt: TGTGCCAGCAGTTCCGGACAAGTCTCCGGAAACACCATATATTTT
abundance: .
v_gene: TRBV6-6
d_gene: .
j_gene: TRBJ1-3

CDR3aa: CASSLWGNRGLRHTDTQYF
CDR3nt: TGTGCCAGCAGCTTATGGGGAAACAGGGGGCTGAGACACACAGATACGCAGTATTTT
abundance: .
v_gene: TRBV7-9
d_gene: TRBD1
j_gene: TRBJ2-3

CDR3aa: CARSFSCKSNQPQHF
CDR3nt: TGTGCCAGAAGCTTTAGCTGCAAGAGCAATCAGCCCCAGCATTTT
abundance: .
v_gene: TRBV7-5
d_gene: .
j_gene: TRBJ1-5

CDR3aa: CASSTVTGPLLHF
CDR3nt: TGTGCCAGTAGTACCGTCACGGGACCGCTCCTCCACTTT
abundance: once
v_gene: TRBV19
d_gene: .
j_gene: TRBJ1-6

CDR3aa: CAISEGGGNQPQHF
CDR3nt: TGTGCCATCAGTGAGGGAGGCGGCAATCAGCCCCAGCATTTT
abundance: .
v_gene: TRBV10-3
d_gene: .
j_gene: TRBJ1-5

CDR3aa: CATSTFFSGSSGNTIYF
CDR3nt: TGTGCCACCAGCACCTTTTTCTCAGGAAGCTCTGGAAACACCATATATTTT
abundance: .
v_gene: TRBV15
d_gene: .
j_gene: TRBJ1-3

CDR3aa: CASIQYNEQFF
CDR3nt: TGTGCCAGCATCCAATACAATGAGCAGTTCTTC
abundance: large
v_gene: TRBV6-5
d_gene: .
j_gene: TRBJ2-1

CDR3aa: CASSPPRGGARDTEAFF
CDR3nt: TGTGCCAGCTCACCACCGAGGGGGGGGGCGAGGGACACTGAAGCTTTCTTT
abundance: .
v_gene: TRBV18
d_gene: .
j_gene: TRBJ1-1

CDR3aa: CASSLGGRITYEQYF
CDR3nt: TGTGCCAGCAGTTTGGGAGGTAGAATCACCTACGAGCAGTACTTC
abundance: .
v_gene: TRBV27
d_gene: .
j_gene: TRBJ2-7